The 14 T cell receptor beta chains below were found in one sample sequenced in a study of OX40 agonist ivuxolimab in advanced cancers. Method: immunoSEQ multiplex PCR; TCRdb's copy keeps in-frame clones and lacks some. This table holds about 84,000 clones, 94% found once. The sequenced sample was CD4+ or CD8+ T cells sorted from blood, obtained in a trial of the OX40 agonist ivuxolimab. Receptors originate from an adult with an advanced solid tumor such as melanoma, head and neck, liver or kidney cancer.

By sample share, this clone is medium-sized. This chain uses TRBV27 with TRBJ1-2; D perhaps matches TRBD1 (6 bases). Germline loops: CDR1 MNHEY, CDR2 SMNVEV (reference sequence). CDR3 size: 14 residues. Trimming shortened V by 0 bases and J by 3 bases, and 8 bases separated the two germline ends. The CDR3, as DNA: TGTGCCAGCAGTTTATCCTCAGGGGACTATGGCTACACCTTC. Translating it yields CASSLSSGDYGYTF.

The chain employs TRBV11-2 and TRBJ2-7, with D hard to call. The germline V gene has CDR1 SGHAT and CDR2 FQNNGV. The V and J ends lost 4 bases and 2 bases respectively, with 9 bases between them. The CDR3 is 13 residues long. CDR3 residues: CASSSSGTYEQYF. The CDR3 DNA reads as TGTGCCAGCAGCTCCTCCGGTACCTACGAGCAGTACTTC. Supplemented by reference TRBV11-2 and TRBJ2-7, the full variable domain reads EAGVAQSPRYKIIEKRQSVAFWCNPISGHATLYWYQQILGQGPKLLIQFQNNGVVDDSQLPKDRFSAERLKGVDSTLKIQPAKLEDSAVYLCASSSSGTYEQYFGPGTRLTVT.

J is TRBJ2-5 and V is TRBV18; 9 bases line up with TRBD2. The CDR3 has 15 amino acids. The V gene's germline CDR1 is KGHSH and CDR2 LQKENI. V lost 3 bases to trimming and J lost 2 bases; unmatched junction nucleotides: 4. The CDR3 here is CASSPPTSGQETQYF. The CDR3 DNA sequence: TGTGCCAGCTCACCGCCGACTAGCGGTCAAGAGACCCAGTACTTC.

The chain combines TRBV6-6 with TRBJ2-5; tentatively, D is TRBD2 (5 bases). The CDR3 is 14 residues long. Trimming removed 5 bases from V and 4 bases from J, with 14 bases in between. CDR1 MNHNY and CDR2 SVGAGI come from the germline V gene (reference sequence). The CDR3 here is CASSPPSGGETQYF. For the CDR3, the DNA is TGTGCCAGCAGTCCCCCCAGCGGAGGAGAGACCCAGTACTTC.

This clone came up once. This rearrangement joins TRBV7-9 to TRBJ2-7; either TRBD1 or TRBD2 may supply D (5 bases each). The CDR3 totals 14 residues. Germline values: CDR1 SEHNR, CDR2 FQNEAQ (reference sequence). Trimming stripped 6 bases from V and 3 bases from J, with 15 bases between. Written as DNA, the CDR3 is TGTGCCAGCAGTGAGGGGTTTCGGATCTACGAGCAGTACTTC. Its protein product is CASSEGFRIYEQYF. Looking up the rest from reference TRBV7-9 and TRBJ2-7 gives the full variable domain: DTGVSQNPRHKITKRGQNVTFRCDPISEHNRLYWYRQTLGQGPEFLTYFQNEAQLEKSRLLSDRFSAERPKGSFSTLEIQRTEQGDSAMYLCASSEGFRIYEQYFGPGTRLTVT.

The chain recombines TRBV30 with TRBJ2-1; a weak D match, TRBD2 (5 bases). The V end lost 8 bases, the J end lost 6 bases, and 11 bases lay between the germline ends. The CDR3 runs 11 residues. CDR1 is GTSNPN and CDR2 is SVGIG in the germline V gene (reference sequence). The CDR3 DNA reads TGTGCCCTAGCCCTTAGCAATGAGCAGTTCTTC. Translating it yields CALALSNEQFF.

The chain is built from TRBV7-9 and TRBJ1-1; D is undetermined. Germline V gene sequence: CDR1 SEHNR, CDR2 FQNEAQ (reference sequence). The CDR3 extends over 11 amino acids. V shed 3 bases and J shed 6 bases, with 5 bases lying between them. CDR3 amino acids: CASSFGSEAFF. The DNA of the CDR3 is TGTGCCAGCAGCTTTGGGTCTGAAGCTTTCTTT.

The DNA of the CDR3 is TGTGCCAGCAGTTACGGGGGAGACGCTTCCGAGCAGTACTTC. It codes for CASSYGGDASEQYF. The gene calls are TRBV6-5 and TRBJ2-7; D might be TRBD1 or TRBD2, each matching 5 bases. V shed 2 bases and J shed 6 bases, with 14 bases lying between them. CDR1 is MNHEY, CDR2 SVGAGI, per germline. There are 14 residues in the CDR3.

This chain uses TRBV7-2 with TRBJ2-7; D possibly corresponds to TRBD2 (6 bases). Per germline, CDR1 SGHTA and CDR2 FQGNSA. Deletions cut 5 bases from V and 7 bases from J, with 27 bases between. This CDR3 contains 17 residues. The CDR3: CASSRLDPGLPWWEQYF. In DNA, the CDR3 is TGTGCCAGCAGCCGCCTCGACCCGGGACTCCCCTGGTGGGAGCAGTACTTC.

The genes are TRBV13 and TRBJ2-7; D tentatively reads TRBD1 or TRBD2 (5 bases each). The CDR3 has 12 amino acids. Germline assignment: CDR1 PRHDT and CDR2 FYEKMQ (reference sequence). V lost 3 bases and J 7 bases, leaving 10 bases between the germline ends. Here the CDR3 reads CASSLGTQEQYF. CDR3 sequence (DNA): TGTGCCAGCAGCTTGGGGACGCAGGAGCAGTACTTC.

This clone was recorded only once. The chain recombines TRBV14 with TRBJ2-1; TRBD2 matches at 8 bases. V trimming: 2 bases; J trimming: 10 bases; junction bases outside the gene matches: 10. The germline CDR1 and CDR2 sequences are SGHDN and FVKESK. CDR3 length: 15 residues. The CDR3 spells CASSQNSGTAKEQFF. The CDR3 nucleotides are TGTGCCAGCAGCCAAAATAGCGGGACCGCAAAGGAGCAGTTCTTC.

The chain has TRBV25-1 and TRBJ1-2; TRBD1 matches 7 bases. V lost 3 bases to trimming and J lost 0 bases; unmatched junction nucleotides: 7. The germline V gene encodes CDR1 MGHDK and CDR2 SYGVNS. The CDR3 extends over 16 amino acids. The CDR3, as DNA: TGTGCCAGCAGTGAGGGGACAGTAGTTTCTAACTATGGCTACACCTTC. Translation gives CASSEGTVVSNYGYTF.

V usage is TRBV29-1 and J usage is TRBJ2-7; D unclear. V gave up 6 bases and J gave up 3 bases, with 18 bases separating them. The CDR3 has 14 amino acids. The germline gives CDR1 SQVTM, CDR2 ANQGSEA. The CDR3 reads CSVLEPGHLYEQYF. CDR3 nucleotide sequence: TGCAGCGTCCTTGAACCGGGCCATCTCTACGAGCAGTACTTC.

The V and J genes are TRBV5-4 and TRBJ2-7, with D perhaps matching TRBD1 (6 bases). Germline lookup yields CDR1 SGHNT and CDR2 YYREEE (reference sequence). The CDR3 has 12 amino acids. Trimming stripped 4 bases from V and 5 bases from J, with 10 bases between. The CDR3 DNA sequence: TGTGCCAGCAGCCCACAGGGAAACGAGCAGTACTTC. Amino acid sequence: CASSPQGNEQYF.